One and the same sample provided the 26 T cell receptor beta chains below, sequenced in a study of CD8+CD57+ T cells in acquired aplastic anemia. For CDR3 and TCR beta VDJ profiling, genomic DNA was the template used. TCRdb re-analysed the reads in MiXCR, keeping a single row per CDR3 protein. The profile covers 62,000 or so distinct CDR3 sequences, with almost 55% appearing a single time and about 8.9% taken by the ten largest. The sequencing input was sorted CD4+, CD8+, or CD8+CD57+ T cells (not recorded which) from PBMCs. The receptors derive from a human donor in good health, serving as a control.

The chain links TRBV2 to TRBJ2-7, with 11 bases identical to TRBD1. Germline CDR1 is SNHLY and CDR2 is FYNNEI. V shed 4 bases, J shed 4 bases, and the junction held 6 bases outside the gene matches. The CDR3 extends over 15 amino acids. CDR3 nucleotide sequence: TGTGCCAGCAGTGTCTCCGGGACAGGGGGTTACGAGCAGTACTTC. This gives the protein CASSVSGTGGYEQYF.

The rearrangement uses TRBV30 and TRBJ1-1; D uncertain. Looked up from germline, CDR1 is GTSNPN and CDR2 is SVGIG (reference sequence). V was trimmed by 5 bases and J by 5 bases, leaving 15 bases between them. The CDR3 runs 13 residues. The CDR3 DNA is TGTGCCTGGGGGGAAAGAGGTATTACTGAAGCTTTCTTT. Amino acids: CAWGERGITEAFF.

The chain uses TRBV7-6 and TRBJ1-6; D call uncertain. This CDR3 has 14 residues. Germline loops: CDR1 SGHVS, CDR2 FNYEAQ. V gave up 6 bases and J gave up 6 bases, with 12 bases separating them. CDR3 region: CASRGYASNSPLHF. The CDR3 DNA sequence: TGTGCCAGCAGAGGGTACGCCTCTAATTCACCCCTCCACTTT.

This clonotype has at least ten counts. CDR3 protein: CASGTGGVLLYNSPLHF. The CDR3 DNA is TGTGCCAGCGGGACAGGGGGCGTCCTACTCTATAATTCACCCCTCCACTTT. V is TRBV6-2 or TRBV6-3 and J is TRBJ1-6; 12 nucleotides match TRBD1. After removal of 8 bases from V and 3 bases from J, the junction contained 8 bases not matched to a gene. The V gene's germline CDR1 is MNHEY and CDR2 SVGEGT. This CDR3 spans 17 amino acids.

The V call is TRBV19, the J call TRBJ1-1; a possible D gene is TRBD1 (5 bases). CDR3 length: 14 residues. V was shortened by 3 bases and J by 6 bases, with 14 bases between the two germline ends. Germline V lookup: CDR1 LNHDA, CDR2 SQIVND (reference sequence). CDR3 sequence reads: CASSMGIPGPEAFF. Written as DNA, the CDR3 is TGTGCCAGTAGTATGGGGATTCCGGGACCTGAAGCTTTCTTT.

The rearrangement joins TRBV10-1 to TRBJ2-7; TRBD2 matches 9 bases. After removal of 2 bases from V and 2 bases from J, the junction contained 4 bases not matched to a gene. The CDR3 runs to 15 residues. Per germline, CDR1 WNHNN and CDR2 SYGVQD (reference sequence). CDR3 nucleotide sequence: TGCGCCAGCAGTGAGGAGGCGGGAGGGCCCTACGAGCAGTACTTC. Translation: CASSEEAGGPYEQYF.

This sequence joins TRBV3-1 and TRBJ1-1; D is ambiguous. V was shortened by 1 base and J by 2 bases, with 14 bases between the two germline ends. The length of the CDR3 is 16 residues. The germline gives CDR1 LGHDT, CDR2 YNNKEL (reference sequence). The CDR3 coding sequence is TGTGCCAGCAGCCAAGCGCGCCTCATGGGAAACACTGAAGCTTTCTTT. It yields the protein CASSQARLMGNTEAFF.

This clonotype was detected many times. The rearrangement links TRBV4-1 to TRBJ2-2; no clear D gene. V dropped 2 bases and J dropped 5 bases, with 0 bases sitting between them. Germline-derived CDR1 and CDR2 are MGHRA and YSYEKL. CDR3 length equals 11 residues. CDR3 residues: CASSQTGELFF. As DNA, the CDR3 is TGCGCCAGCAGCCAAACCGGGGAGCTGTTTTTT.

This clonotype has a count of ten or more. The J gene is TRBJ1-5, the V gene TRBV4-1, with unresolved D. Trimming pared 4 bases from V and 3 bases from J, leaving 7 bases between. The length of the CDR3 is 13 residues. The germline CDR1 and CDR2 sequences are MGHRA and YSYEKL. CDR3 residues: CASSPTHNQPQHF. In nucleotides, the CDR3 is TGCGCCAGCAGCCCGACACACAATCAGCCCCAGCATTTT.

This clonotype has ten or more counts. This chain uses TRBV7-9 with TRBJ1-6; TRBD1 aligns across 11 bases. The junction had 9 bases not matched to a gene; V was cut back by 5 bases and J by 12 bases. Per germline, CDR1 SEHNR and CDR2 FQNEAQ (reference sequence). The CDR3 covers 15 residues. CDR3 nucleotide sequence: TGTGCCAGCAGCCTGGGACAGGGGGTCCGTAAACCCCTCCACTTT. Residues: CASSLGQGVRKPLHF.

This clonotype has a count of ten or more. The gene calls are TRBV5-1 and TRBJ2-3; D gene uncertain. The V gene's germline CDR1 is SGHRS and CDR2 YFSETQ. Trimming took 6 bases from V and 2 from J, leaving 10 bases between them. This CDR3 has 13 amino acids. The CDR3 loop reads CASMAVNTDTQYF. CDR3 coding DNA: TGCGCCAGCATGGCGGTGAACACAGATACGCAGTATTTT.

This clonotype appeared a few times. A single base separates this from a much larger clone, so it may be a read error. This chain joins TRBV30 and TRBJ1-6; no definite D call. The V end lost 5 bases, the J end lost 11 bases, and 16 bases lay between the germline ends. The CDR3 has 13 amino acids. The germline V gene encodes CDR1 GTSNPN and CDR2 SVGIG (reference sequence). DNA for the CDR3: TGTGCCTGGGGGCCCGGGAATCGAGCACCCCTCCACTTT. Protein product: CAWGPGNRAPLHF.

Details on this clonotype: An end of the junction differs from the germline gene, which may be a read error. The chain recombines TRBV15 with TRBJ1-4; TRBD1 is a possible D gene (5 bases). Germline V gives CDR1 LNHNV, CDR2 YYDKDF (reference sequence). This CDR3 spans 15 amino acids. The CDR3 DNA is TGTGCCACCAGCAGGGATGGACGGGGGAATGAAAAACTGCTTTTT. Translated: CATSRDGRGNEKLLF.

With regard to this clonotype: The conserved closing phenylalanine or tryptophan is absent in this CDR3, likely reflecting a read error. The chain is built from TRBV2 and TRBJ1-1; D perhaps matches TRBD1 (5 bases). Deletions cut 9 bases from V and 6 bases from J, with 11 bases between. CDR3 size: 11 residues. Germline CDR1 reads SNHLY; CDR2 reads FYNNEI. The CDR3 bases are TGTGCCAGAAGAGGGGTGGCTGAAGCTTTCCTT. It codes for CARRGVAEAFL.

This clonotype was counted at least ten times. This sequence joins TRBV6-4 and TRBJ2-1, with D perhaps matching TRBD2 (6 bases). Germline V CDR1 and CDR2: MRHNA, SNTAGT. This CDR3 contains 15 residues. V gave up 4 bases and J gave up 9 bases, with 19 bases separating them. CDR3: CASSAWGDRDSEQFF. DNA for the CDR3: TGTGCCAGCAGTGCCTGGGGGGATCGGGACTCTGAGCAGTTCTTC.

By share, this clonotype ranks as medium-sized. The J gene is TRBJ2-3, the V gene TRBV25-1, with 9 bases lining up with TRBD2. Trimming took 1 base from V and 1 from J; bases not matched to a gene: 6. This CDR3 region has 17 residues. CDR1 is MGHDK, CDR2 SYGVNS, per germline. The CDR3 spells CASSELVAGAGTDTQYF. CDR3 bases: TGTGCCAGCAGTGAATTGGTAGCGGGAGCAGGCACAGATACGCAGTATTTT.

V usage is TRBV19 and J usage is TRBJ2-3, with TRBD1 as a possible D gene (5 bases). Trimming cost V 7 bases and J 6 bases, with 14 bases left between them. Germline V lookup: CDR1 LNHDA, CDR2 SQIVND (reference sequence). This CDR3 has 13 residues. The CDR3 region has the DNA TGTGCCAGTAAGGGGCCAGCTTTTGATACGCAGTATTTT. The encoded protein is CASKGPAFDTQYF. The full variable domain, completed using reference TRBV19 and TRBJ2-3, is DGGITQSPKYLFRKEGQNVTLSCEQNLNHDAMYWYRQDPGQGLRLIYYSQIVNDFQKGDIAEGYSVSREKKESFPLTVTSAQKNPTAFYLCASKGPAFDTQYFGPGTRLTVL.

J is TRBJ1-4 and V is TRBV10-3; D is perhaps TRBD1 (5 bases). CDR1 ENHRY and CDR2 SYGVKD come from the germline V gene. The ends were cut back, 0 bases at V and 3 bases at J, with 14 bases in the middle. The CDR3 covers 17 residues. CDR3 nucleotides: TGTGCCATCAGTGAGTCACGAAGGGGTTCGTCTAATGAAAAACTGTTTTTT. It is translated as CAISESRRGSSNEKLFF.

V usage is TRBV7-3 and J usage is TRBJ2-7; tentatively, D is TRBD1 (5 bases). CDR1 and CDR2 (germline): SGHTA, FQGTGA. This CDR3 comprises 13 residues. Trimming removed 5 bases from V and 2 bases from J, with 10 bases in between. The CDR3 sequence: CASSIDSTYEQYF. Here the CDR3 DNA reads TGTGCCAGCAGCATCGACAGCACCTACGAGCAGTACTTC.

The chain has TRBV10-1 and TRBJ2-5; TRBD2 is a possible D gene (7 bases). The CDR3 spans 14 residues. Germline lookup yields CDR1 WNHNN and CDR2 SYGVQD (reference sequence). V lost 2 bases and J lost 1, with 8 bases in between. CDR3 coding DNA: TGCGCCAGCAGTGAGAGGGGGGGCCAAGAGACCCAGTACTTC. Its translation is CASSERGGQETQYF.

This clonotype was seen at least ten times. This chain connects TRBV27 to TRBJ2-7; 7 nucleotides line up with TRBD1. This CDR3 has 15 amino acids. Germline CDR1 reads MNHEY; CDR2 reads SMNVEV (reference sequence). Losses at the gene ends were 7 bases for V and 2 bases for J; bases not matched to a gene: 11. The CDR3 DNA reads TGTGCCAGCATGACAGGGCATTTGCAGCCCTACGAGCAGTACTTC. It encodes CASMTGHLQPYEQYF.

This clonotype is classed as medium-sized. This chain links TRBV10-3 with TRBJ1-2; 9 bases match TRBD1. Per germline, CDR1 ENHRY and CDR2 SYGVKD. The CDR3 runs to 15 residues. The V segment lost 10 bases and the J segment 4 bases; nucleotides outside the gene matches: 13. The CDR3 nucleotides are TGTGCCACCTCGATACAGGGGGCGTTTACCTATGGCTACACCTTC. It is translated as CATSIQGAFTYGYTF.

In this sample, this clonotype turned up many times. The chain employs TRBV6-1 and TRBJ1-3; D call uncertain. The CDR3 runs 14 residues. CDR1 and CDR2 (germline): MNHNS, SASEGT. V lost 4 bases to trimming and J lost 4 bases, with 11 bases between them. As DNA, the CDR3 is TGTGCCAGCAGTGGTCTGGGTTCGGGAAACACCATATATTTT. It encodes CASSGLGSGNTIYF.

The CDR3 coding sequence is TGCAGCGGACGAACTAGCGGGAGAAGAGAGACCCAGTACTTC. Amino acids: CSGRTSGRRETQYF. The chain is built from TRBV29-1 and TRBJ2-5, with 11 bases lining up with TRBD2. From germline, CDR1 is SQVTM and CDR2 ANQGSEA. The trim removed 7 bases at V and 4 bases at J, leaving 8 bases unmatched. The CDR3 extends over 14 amino acids. Full variable domain (rest looked up from reference TRBV29-1 and TRBJ2-5): SAVISQKPSRDICQRGTSLTIQCQVDSQVTMMFWYRQQPGQSLTLIATANQGSEATYESGFVIDKFPISRPNLTFSTLTVSNMSPEDSSIYLCSGRTSGRRETQYFGPGTRLLVL.

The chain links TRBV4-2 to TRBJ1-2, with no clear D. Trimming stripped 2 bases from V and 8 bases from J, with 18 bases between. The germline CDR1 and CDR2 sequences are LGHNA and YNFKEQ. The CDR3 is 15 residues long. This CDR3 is CASSQQTDGSAGYTF. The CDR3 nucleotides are TGTGCCAGCAGCCAACAGACGGACGGCAGTGCGGGCTACACCTTC.

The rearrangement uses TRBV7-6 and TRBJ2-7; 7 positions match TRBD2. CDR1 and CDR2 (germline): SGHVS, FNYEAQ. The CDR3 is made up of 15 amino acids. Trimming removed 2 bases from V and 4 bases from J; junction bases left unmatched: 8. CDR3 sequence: CASSLIPGREYEQYF. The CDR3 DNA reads TGTGCCAGCAGCTTAATTCCAGGGAGGGAGTACGAGCAGTACTTC. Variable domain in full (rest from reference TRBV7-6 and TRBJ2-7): GAGVSQSPRYKVTKRGQDVALRCDPISGHVSLYWYRQALGQGPEFLTYFNYEAQQDKSGLPNDRFSAERPEGSISTLTIQRTEQRDSAMYRCASSLIPGREYEQYFGPGTRLTVT.